This passage covers 9 T cell receptor beta chains from one sample sequenced in a study of T cells in Graves' hyperthyroidism and ophthalmopathy. RNA transcripts served as the template for amplifying TCR beta CDR3 regions. HTBI primers drove first-round RT-PCR of the TCR CDR3. TCRdb independently ran MiXCR on the multiplex PCR reads; one entry per CDR3 protein. This table holds more than 350,000 distinct CDR3 sequences, roughly 15% found once. Sequencing was done on a sample of blood. The receptors were sampled from a woman in her sixties with Graves' ophthalmopathy.

The sample holds many counts of this clonotype. J is TRBJ1-2 and V is TRBV28, with TRBD1 identical over 7 bases. This CDR3 is 14 amino acids long. Germline assignment: CDR1 MDHEN and CDR2 SYDVKM. Germline trimming cut 9 bases from V and 2 bases from J; bases unmatched to any gene: 9. The CDR3 bases are TGTGCCAGTATGCCGGGACAGACCAACTATGGCTACACCTTC. Its translation: CASMPGQTNYGYTF.

This rearrangement joins TRBV9 to TRBJ2-6; 12 nucleotides match TRBD1. This CDR3 is 20 amino acids long. The germline gives CDR1 SGDLS, CDR2 YYNGEE. After removal of 3 bases from V and 2 bases from J, the junction contained 12 bases not matched to a gene. The CDR3 spells CASSETGTGGYSAGANVLTF. The CDR3 bases are TGTGCCAGCAGCGAAACCGGGACAGGGGGCTATAGTGCTGGGGCCAACGTCCTGACTTTC.

This clonotype was seen ten or more times. The V gene is TRBV11-2, the J gene TRBJ2-5, with D uncertain. The CDR3 runs to 12 residues. In germline, CDR1 is SGHAT, CDR2 FQNNGV. Between the trimmed V and J ends, which lost 5 bases and 6 bases, there was a span of 10 bases. CDR3 DNA: TGTGCCAGCAGCAAAGAGAAACAGACCCAGTACTTC. Protein sequence: CASSKEKQTQYF.

This clonotype was seen repeatedly, ten times or more. The chain carries TRBV15 and TRBJ2-1; TRBD2 matches at 9 bases. V lost 3 bases and J lost 6; bases outside the gene matches: 21. The CDR3 is made up of 20 amino acids. CDR1 LNHNV and CDR2 YYDKDF come from the germline V gene (reference sequence). The CDR3 DNA is TGTGCCACCAGCAGCTCGGCCCTCGGTTGGCGGGAGGGCCTGGGCAATGAGCAGTTCTTC. This gives the protein CATSSSALGWREGLGNEQFF.

This chain uses TRBV9 with TRBJ2-1; 10 bases are shared with TRBD2. V dropped 0 bases and J dropped 9; count of bases not matched to a gene: 6. This CDR3 contains 15 residues. Germline V lookup: CDR1 SGDLS, CDR2 YYNGEE. In nucleotides, the CDR3 is TGTGCCAGCAGCGTAGGGTCTAGCGGGAGTGGTGAGCAGTTCTTC. Protein: CASSVGSSGSGEQFF.

This chain connects TRBV28 to TRBJ2-5; D uncertain. This CDR3 comprises 14 residues. From germline, CDR1 is MDHEN and CDR2 SYDVKM. Trimming removed 3 bases from V and 2 bases from J, with 10 bases in between. CDR3 sequence reads: CASSLILEQETQYF. The DNA of the CDR3 is TGTGCCAGCAGTTTGATCCTAGAGCAAGAGACCCAGTACTTC.

This clonotype came up many times. The chain joins TRBV18 to TRBJ2-1; D call uncertain. Germline V gene data show CDR1 as KGHSH and CDR2 as LQKENI. V dropped 4 bases and J dropped 6 bases, with 7 bases sitting between them. This CDR3 is built from 12 residues. CDR3 loop: CASSQRSNEQFF. CDR3 DNA sequence: TGTGCCAGCTCACAGAGATCCAATGAGCAGTTCTTC. Complete variable domain (other parts from reference TRBV18 and TRBJ2-1): NAGVMQNPRHLVRRRGQEARLRCSPMKGHSHVYWYRQLPEEGLKFMVYLQKENIIDESGMPKERFSAEFPKEGPSILRIQQVVRGDSAAYFCASSQRSNEQFFGPGTRLTVL.

Many counts were recorded for this clonotype. One end of the junction is discordant with germline, which a read error may explain. This chain uses TRBV5-1 with TRBJ2-7; D gene unclear. CDR1 and CDR2 from the germline V gene are SGHRS and YFSETQ. CDR3 length: 13 amino acids. The CDR3 DNA reads TGCGCCAGCAGTCAGGTCGGCTCCTACGAGCGGTACTTC. Its translation: CASSQVGSYERYF.

This clonotype was recorded at least ten times. This sequence joins TRBV12-5 and TRBJ2-3, with 9 nucleotides matching TRBD2. Germline loops: CDR1 LGHNT, CDR2 FRNRAP. The ends lost 6 bases at V and 4 bases at J; junction bases unmatched: 5. The CDR3 is 14 residues long. The CDR3 loop is CASGRAGGSDTQYF. Written as DNA, the CDR3 is TGTGCTAGTGGCCGAGCGGGAGGATCAGATACGCAGTATTTT.